This T cell receptor (beta chain) was found in a study of glioma-infiltrating T cells. The V gene end was trimmed by 3 bases and the J gene end by 11 bases; junction bases not matched to a gene: 7. CDR3 length: 16 residues. The germline gives CDR1 MNHEY, CDR2 SVGAGI. TCR alpha and beta CDR3 regions were amplified from RNA using iRepertoire nested multiplex PCR. One-step reverse transcription and amplification started from around 100-400 ng of tissue mRNA or PBMC total RNA. Each CDR3 protein gets one entry after TCRdb re-called the multiplex PCR reads with MiXCR. The profile shows some 93,000 distinct CDR3 sequences, approximately 40% of them singletons.

This receptor was obtained from a human donor with low-grade glioma or glioblastoma, undergoing nonglioma brain surgery, or in good health (not recorded which). The chain joins TRBV6-5 to TRBJ2-1, with TRBD2 matching 16 bases. Sequencing input: glioma tissue, nonneoplastic brain tissue, or PBMCs (not recorded which). As DNA, the CDR3 is TGTGCCAGCAGTTATCCACCGGGACTAGCGGGAGGGCAGCAGTTCTTC. Protein product: CASSYPPGLAGGQQFF.